The clone carrying this T cell receptor (beta chain) was counted only a few times. Its target is unknown. Expressed TCRB transcripts were sequenced because the isolated RNA had all been reverse transcribed beforehand. The table came from immunoSEQ multiplex PCR; TCRdb's copy has only in-frame clones and leaves some out. The table includes some 330,000 clones, 10% to 15% detected once. This entry belongs to a study of beta chain features in type 1 diabetes. Study-level findings and limits: Type 1 diabetes patients showed a moderate but significant shortening of TCRB CDR3s in all four CD4+ subsets. Patients showed naive, central memory and Treg TCRB repertoires that appeared more similar than those of healthy donors. Type 1 diabetes patients had fewer VDJ junction insertions and more deletions.

From germline, CDR1 is SGHTA and CDR2 FQGNSA. V shed 2 bases, J shed 6 bases, and the junction held 7 bases outside the gene matches. The CDR3 is made up of 15 amino acids. CD4+ naive, central memory, regulatory and stem cell-like memory subsets were isolated by sorting on CD45RO/CCR7/CD25/CD127/CD95/CD27. This chain connects TRBV7-2 to TRBJ2-1; TRBD1 aligns across 7 bases. This receptor was obtained from a woman under 30 with type 1 diabetes. Sequencing was carried out using naive CD4+ T cells from blood. In DNA, the CDR3 is TGTGCCAGCAGCTTAATCTACGACAGGGCCAATGAGCAGTTCTTC. Protein: CASSLIYDRANEQFF.